The clone carrying this T cell receptor (beta chain) appeared many times. Losses at the gene ends were 5 bases for V and 5 bases for J; bases not matched to a gene: 8. Germline V lookup: CDR1 SGHTA, CDR2 FQGNSA. The CDR3 is made up of 15 amino acids. The sample comes from a study of early T cells in non-severe SARS-CoV-2 infection. TCRdb re-called the 5' RACE reads with MiXCR, one entry per CDR3 protein. The profile shows 25,000 to 35,000 distinct CDR3 sequences, 3% to 5% of them singletons. This TCR came from an adult who was a healthcare worker with PCR-confirmed SARS-CoV-2 infection or an uninfected control (not recorded which). The chain uses TRBV7-2 and TRBJ1-4; 7 nucleotides line up with TRBD1. Specimen: whole blood. CDR3 sequence: CASSAVRGQNEKLFF. CDR3 in DNA: TGTGCCAGCAGCGCCGTAAGGGGGCAGAATGAAAAACTGTTTTTT.